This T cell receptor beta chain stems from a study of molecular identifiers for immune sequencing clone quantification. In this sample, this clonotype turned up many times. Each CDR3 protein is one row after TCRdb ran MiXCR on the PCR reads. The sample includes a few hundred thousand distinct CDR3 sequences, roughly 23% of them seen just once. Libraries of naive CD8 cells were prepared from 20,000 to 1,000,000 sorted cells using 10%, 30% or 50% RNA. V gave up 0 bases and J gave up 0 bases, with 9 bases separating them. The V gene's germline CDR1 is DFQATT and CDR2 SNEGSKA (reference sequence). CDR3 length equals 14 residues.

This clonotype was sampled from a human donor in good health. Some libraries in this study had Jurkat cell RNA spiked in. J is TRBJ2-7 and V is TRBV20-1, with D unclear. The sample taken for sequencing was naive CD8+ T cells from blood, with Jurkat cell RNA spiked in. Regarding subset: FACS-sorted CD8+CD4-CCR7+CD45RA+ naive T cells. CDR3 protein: CSAREEFSSYEQYF. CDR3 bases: TGCAGTGCTAGAGAGGAGTTCAGCTCCTACGAGCAGTACTTC.